A selection of T cell receptor beta chains follows, all from one sample in a study of Graves' ophthalmopathy and Graves' hyperthyroidism. TCRdb redid the calling of the multiplex PCR reads with MiXCR, one entry per CDR3 protein. The table has 650,000 to 900,000 distinct CDR3 sequences, roughly two fifths seen once; the top ten hold 40% to 45%. The material sequenced was peripheral blood. The receptors stem from an adult man with Graves' ophthalmopathy. Both conserved end residues are part of each CDR3. D genes are given only for firm matches. Clone size is given for some rows only: seen once, a few or many times, or a class if the clone is expanded.

16	TRBV7-9	TRBJ2-7	TRBD2	NA	TGTGCCAGCAGCCAAGAGCTGGCTAGCGGGAGCTACGAGCAGTACTTC	CASSQELASGSYEQYF
16	TRBV25-1	TRBJ1-3	NA	NA	TGTGCCAGCAGCCACAGCGGGTCCTTCTCTGGAAACACCATATATTTT	CASSHSGSFSGNTIYF
12	TRBV7-3	TRBJ1-1	NA	NA	TGTGCCAGCAGCCCCGCGGGGACTGAAGCTTTCTTT	CASSPAGTEAFF
18	TRBV11-2	TRBJ2-5	TRBD2	NA	TGTGCCAGCAGCTTAGGGACTAGCGCATCCCGGGCGGGAAGGACCCAGTACTTC	CASSLGTSASRAGRTQYF
13	TRBV19	TRBJ1-4	NA	NA	TGTGCCATCCGACCCGAGGGACGGACGAAACTGTTTTTT	CAIRPEGRTKLFF
12	TRBV20-1	TRBJ2-7	NA	many	TGCAGTGGGAGTGGGGCCTCCTACGAGCAGTACTTC	CSGSGASYEQYF
18	TRBV2	TRBJ1-1	NA	many	TGTGCCAGCAGTGAAGCGACGGGGATCATAACAGTGAACACTGAAGCTTTCTTT	CASSEATGIITVNTEAFF
14	TRBV10-3	TRBJ2-7	TRBD1	few	TGTGCCATCAGTGAGTCCTACAGGGGAAACGAGCAGTACTTC	CAISESYRGNEQYF
15	TRBV9	TRBJ1-3	NA	many	TGTGCCAGCAGCGGCGGCCGCGGCTCTGGAAACACCATATATTTT	CASSGGRGSGNTIYF
14	TRBV7-9	TRBJ1-6	NA	NA	TGTGCCAGCAGCCTCCGACGGTTAAATTCACCCCTCCACTTT	CASSLRRLNSPLHF
14	TRBV7-2	TRBJ2-5	TRBD1	NA	TGTGCCAGCGTTGTACAGGGGGCCTGGGAGACCCAGTACTTC	CASVVQGAWETQYF
16	TRBV11-1	TRBJ1-1	NA	few	TGTGCCAGCAGCTTAGTATCGGGACACCGGATGGGAAAAGCTTTCTTT	CASSLVSGHRMGKAFF
16	TRBV7-2	TRBJ2-7	TRBD2	many	TGTGCCAGCAGCTTAGATCTAGCGGGAGGGCCGCGGGAGCAGTACTTC	CASSLDLAGGPREQYF
15	TRBV7-9	TRBJ2-7	NA	few	TGTGCCAGCAGCGCCAGCTGGCAGGGAGTGGGCGAGCAGTACTTC	CASSASWQGVGEQYF
13	TRBV5-1	TRBJ2-7	NA	few	TGCGCCAGCAGCTTGGCCGACAGAACCGAGCAGTACTTC	CASSLADRTEQYF
12	TRBV5-4	TRBJ2-5	TRBD1	once	TGTGCCGGTGGATACAGGGGAGAGACCCAGTACTTC	CAGGYRGETQYF
13	TRBV6-6	TRBJ1-1	TRBD1	few	TGTGCCAGCAGTCAGCGACAGGGGAGAGGAGCTTTCTTT	CASSQRQGRGAFF
16	TRBV10-3	TRBJ2-7	NA	NA	TGTGCCATCAGTGAGTCGGGGACCCGACTATTTTCCGAGCAGTACTTC	CAISESGTRLFSEQYF
15	TRBV2	TRBJ1-6	NA	few	TGTGCCAGCAGGGGCCAGCTAGTGGGGAATTCACCCCTCCACTTT	CASRGQLVGNSPLHF
16	TRBV10-1	TRBJ1-3	TRBD1	many	TGCGCCAGCAGTGAGCGATTCGTACAGGGGCGAAACACCATATATTTT	CASSERFVQGRNTIYF
15	TRBV4-3	TRBJ2-7	NA	NA	TGCGCCAGCAGCCAAGAGCAGGGGCTGACCTACGAGCAGTACTTC	CASSQEQGLTYEQYF
17	TRBV20-1	TRBJ1-5	NA	NA	TGCAGTGCTAGCGGCCTGGGGGGCTCGTATGGCAATCAGCCCCAGCATTTT	CSASGLGGSYGNQPQHF
11	TRBV29-1	TRBJ2-7	TRBD1	few	TGCAGCGTGCAGGGGGCCTACGAGCAGTACTTC	CSVQGAYEQYF
15	TRBV25-1	TRBJ1-1	NA	NA	TGTGCCAGCAGTTTAGCTTCTAAAGGGAACACTGAAGCTTTCTTT	CASSLASKGNTEAFF
15	TRBV25-1	TRBJ1-2	NA	NA	TGTGCCAGCAGTGCTCTGTTTTGGGAGAACTATGGCTACACCTTC	CASSALFWENYGYTF
16	TRBV2	TRBJ1-5	TRBD1	NA	TGTGCCAGCAGTGTAACCGGGACAGGGGCGGATCAGCCCCAGCATTTT	CASSVTGTGADQPQHF
17	TRBV2	TRBJ2-6	NA	once	TGTGCCAGCACCTTTTCTGGGTCTCCCTCTGGGGCCAACGTCCTGACTTTC	CASTFSGSPSGANVLTF
14	TRBV5-6	TRBJ2-7	NA	NA	TGTGCCAGCAGCCGTTCACTGCTCTCCAACGAGCAGTACTTC	CASSRSLLSNEQYF
14	TRBV7-2	TRBJ1-6	NA	NA	TGTGCCAGCAGCTATGGGGGGATCAGTTCACCCCTCCACTTT	CASSYGGISSPLHF
13	TRBV29-1	TRBJ1-3	NA	many	TGCAGCGCAGGCGGTTCCTCTGGAAACACCATATATTTT	CSAGGSSGNTIYF
15	TRBV25-1	TRBJ2-2	NA	many	TGTGCCAGCAGTAACGGGCCAGAGAACACCGGGGAGCTGTTTTTT	CASSNGPENTGELFF
12	TRBV29-1	TRBJ2-7	TRBD1	NA	TGCAGCCCATCGGGACAGGGCTACGAGCAGTACTTC	CSPSGQGYEQYF
14	TRBV10-2	TRBJ1-2	NA	many	TGCGCCAGCAGTGAAGCCCGGCTTAACTATGGCTACACCTTC	CASSEARLNYGYTF
15	TRBV7-8	TRBJ1-4	TRBD1	few	TGTGCCAGCAGCGGGACAGGGGGCGTCGAGGAAAAACTGTTTTTT	CASSGTGGVEEKLFF
17	TRBV10-3	TRBJ1-5	NA	many	TGTGCCATCAGTGAACCGACGGGGGAAATCGGCAATCAGCCCCAGCATTTT	CAISEPTGEIGNQPQHF